A single sample is the source of the 16 T cell receptor beta chains below, sequenced in a study of blood T cell repertoires in COVID-19. Here immunoSEQ multiplex PCR was the method, and the copy in TCRdb shows in-frame clones only, minus some. The table shows about 140,000 clones, with around 83% occurring only once. The material sequenced was peripheral blood. The receptors were gathered from a human donor in a cohort sampled during active COVID-19.

This clone was detected a few times. This chain connects TRBV11-2 to TRBJ2-3; D perhaps matches TRBD2 (5 bases). Germline CDR1 and CDR2: SGHAT and FQNNGV. Trimming removed 8 bases from V and 6 bases from J, with 9 bases in between. The CDR3 length is 11 residues. CDR3 DNA: TGTGCCAGCGGGAGAAGGGATACGCAGTATTTT. Translated, it gives CASGRRDTQYF.

The chain employs TRBV7-9 and TRBJ2-5; D is uncertain. V lost 2 bases and J 7 bases, leaving 14 bases between the germline ends. CDR3 length equals 14 residues. The germline V gene has CDR1 SEHNR and CDR2 FQNEAQ (reference sequence). The DNA for the CDR3 is TGTGCCAGCAGCTTAAACTACAACGGCGGGACCCAGTACTTC. Its protein is CASSLNYNGGTQYF.

This clone was found a few times. This sequence joins TRBV29-1 and TRBJ1-2, with TRBD1 matching over 8 bases. This CDR3 spans 15 amino acids. The germline CDR1 and CDR2 sequences are SQVTM and ANQGSEA. J was trimmed by 7 bases and V by 2 bases; bases with no gene match: 12. CDR3 sequence reads: CSVETPRGQVGGYTF. CDR3 coding DNA: TGCAGCGTTGAAACCCCCAGGGGGCAAGTAGGTGGCTACACCTTC.

The count of this clone is one. The rearrangement joins TRBV20-1 to TRBJ2-4, with D possibly TRBD2 on 5 matching bases. The CDR3 totals 12 residues. CDR1 DFQATT and CDR2 SNEGSKA come from the germline V gene (reference sequence). Trimming shortened V by 3 bases and J by 14 bases, and 17 bases separated the two germline ends. The CDR3 nucleotides read TGCAGTGCTAGTCCCTTCGGAGGAAAAAAGTACTTC. Its protein product is CSASPFGGKKYF.

This rearrangement joins TRBV7-2 to TRBJ2-2; no reliable D call. With 3 bases removed from V and 5 bases from J, the gap between germline ends came to 7 bases. The CDR3 runs to 13 residues. Germline V gives CDR1 SGHTA, CDR2 FQGNSA. Written as DNA, the CDR3 is TGTGCCAGCAGCTTGAGGTCGACCGGGGAGCTGTTTTTT. Amino acid sequence: CASSLRSTGELFF.

This chain uses TRBV7-8 with TRBJ2-1, with no clear D. Germline CDR1 is SGHVS and CDR2 is FQNEAQ. This CDR3 has 16 amino acids. The ends were cut back, 2 bases at V and 3 bases at J, with 14 bases in the middle. This CDR3 reads CASSLFGTQRYNEQFF. In DNA, the CDR3 is TGTGCCAGCAGCTTATTTGGTACTCAACGCTACAATGAGCAGTTCTTC.

CDR3 loop: CASSTLERTDQYF. In nucleotides, the CDR3 is TGTGCCAGCAGCACACTCGAGCGGACAGATCAGTACTTC. This rearrangement joins TRBV6-5 to TRBJ2-7; possible D gene TRBD1, 6 bases. The germline V and J ends were trimmed by 6 bases and 10 bases, with 19 bases remaining between them. Germline V CDR1 and CDR2: MNHEY, SVGAGI. The CDR3 is 13 amino acids.

The genes are TRBV19 and TRBJ1-1, with 8 positions matching TRBD1. Germline CDR1 and CDR2: LNHDA and SQIVND (reference sequence). Trimming cost V 5 bases and J 5 bases; bases outside gene matches: 4. The CDR3 spans 13 residues. The CDR3 bases are TGTGCCAGTAGTCAGGGGGCTCGAACTGAAGCTTTCTTT. Translation gives CASSQGARTEAFF.

The V gene is TRBV28, the J gene TRBJ2-1, with TRBD2 identical over 7 bases. The trim removed 3 bases at V and 8 bases at J, leaving 10 bases unmatched. The CDR3 contains 15 residues. Germline V gives CDR1 MDHEN, CDR2 SYDVKM. CDR3 loop: CASSFGGTGTDEQFF. CDR3 nucleotide sequence: TGTGCCAGCAGTTTCGGGGGGACTGGGACGGATGAGCAGTTCTTC.

The chain uses TRBV6-2 or TRBV6-3 and TRBJ2-2; maybe TRBD2 (6 bases). Trimming left V 0 bases short and J 0 bases short, with 14 bases between. Per the germline V gene, CDR1 is MNHEY and CDR2 is SVGEGT. The CDR3 consists of 18 residues. CDR3: CASSYSILADANTGELFF. The CDR3 nucleotides read TGTGCCAGCAGTTACTCGATACTAGCAGATGCGAACACCGGGGAGCTGTTTTTT.

The chain employs TRBV29-1 and TRBJ1-1; 8 bases are shared with TRBD1. Germline CDR1 reads SQVTM; CDR2 reads ANQGSEA. This CDR3 region has 13 residues. Germline trimming cut 3 bases from V and 1 base from J; bases unmatched to any gene: 1. The CDR3 spells CSVEDRANTEAFF. The CDR3 nucleotides read TGCAGCGTTGAGGACAGGGCGAACACTGAAGCTTTCTTT.

The chain couples TRBV6-5 to TRBJ1-1; D perhaps matches TRBD1 (5 bases). V lost 0 bases and J lost 3, with 14 bases in between. The length of the CDR3 is 16 residues. CDR1 and CDR2 (germline): MNHEY, SVGAGI. CDR3 amino acids: CASSYSGNIGDTEAFF. The CDR3 coding sequence is TGTGCCAGCAGTTACTCGGGCAACATAGGGGACACTGAAGCTTTCTTT.

This rearrangement joins TRBV11-2 to TRBJ2-1, with a possible D match to TRBD1 (6 bases). The V end lost 5 bases, the J end lost 8 bases, and 13 bases lay between the germline ends. The CDR3 is 13 amino acids. From germline, CDR1 is SGHAT and CDR2 FQNNGV. The CDR3 loop reads CASSLGQSYEQFF. The CDR3 nucleotides are TGTGCCAGCAGCCTCGGACAGTCTTATGAGCAGTTCTTC.

The gene calls are TRBV5-1 and TRBJ2-7; D might be TRBD2 (5 bases). CDR1 is SGHRS, CDR2 YFSETQ, per germline. Trimming cost V 1 base and J 2 bases, with 13 bases left between them. The CDR3 extends over 15 amino acids. The CDR3 coding sequence is TGCGCCAGCAGCTTGATTGGCGGGCCTGCCTACGAGCAGTACTTC. It encodes CASSLIGGPAYEQYF.

DNA of the CDR3: TGTGCCAGCAGCGTAGGCGGGTACCAAGAGACCCAGTACTTC. Translation: CASSVGGYQETQYF. The chain has TRBV9 and TRBJ2-5; D may be TRBD2 (5 bases). Germline CDR1 SGDLS, CDR2 YYNGEE. This CDR3 is built from 14 residues. V was pared by 0 bases and J by 0 bases, with 6 bases between.

This chain uses TRBV28 with TRBJ2-1; 10 bases line up with TRBD1. Germline-derived CDR1 and CDR2 are MDHEN and SYDVKM. Trimming at V came to 5 bases and at J to 5 bases, leaving 6 bases not matched to a gene. The CDR3 is 15 residues long. CDR3 amino acids: CASSVPGQGNNEQFF. CDR3 DNA: TGTGCCAGCAGTGTCCCGGGACAGGGGAACAATGAGCAGTTCTTC.